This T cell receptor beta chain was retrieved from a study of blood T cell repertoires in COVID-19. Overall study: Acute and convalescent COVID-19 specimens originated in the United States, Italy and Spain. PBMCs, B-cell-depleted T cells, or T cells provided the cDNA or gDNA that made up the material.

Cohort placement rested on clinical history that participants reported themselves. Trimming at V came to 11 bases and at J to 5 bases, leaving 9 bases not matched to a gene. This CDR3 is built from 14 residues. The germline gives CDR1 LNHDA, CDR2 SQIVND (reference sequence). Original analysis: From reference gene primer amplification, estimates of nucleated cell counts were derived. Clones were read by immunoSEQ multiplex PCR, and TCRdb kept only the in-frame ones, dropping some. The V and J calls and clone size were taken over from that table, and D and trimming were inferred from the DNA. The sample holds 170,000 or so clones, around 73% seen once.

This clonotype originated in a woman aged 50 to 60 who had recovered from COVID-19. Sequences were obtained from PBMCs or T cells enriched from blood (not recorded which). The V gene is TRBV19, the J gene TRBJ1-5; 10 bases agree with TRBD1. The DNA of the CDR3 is TGTGCCGGATCCGCGACAGGGGGCTATCAGCCCCAGCATTTT. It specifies CAGSATGGYQPQHF. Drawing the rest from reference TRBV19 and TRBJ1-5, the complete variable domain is DGGITQSPKYLFRKEGQNVTLSCEQNLNHDAMYWYRQDPGQGLRLIYYSQIVNDFQKGDIAEGYSVSREKKESFPLTVTSAQKNPTAFYLCAGSATGGYQPQHFGDGTRLSIL.